This T cell receptor (beta chain) stems from a study of blood T cell repertoires in COVID-19. Study background: The samples span acute and convalescent COVID-19 from the United States, Italy and Spain.

This table comes from immunoSEQ multiplex PCR, and its TCRdb copy is limited to in-frame clones, with some not included. The sample has some 300,000 clones, 89% seen once. This CDR3 region has 17 residues. Trimming took 3 bases from V and 5 from J; bases not matched to a gene: 14. Germline CDR1 reads ENHRY; CDR2 reads SYGVKD. All recovered Cohort 3 donors got two negative PCRs, got clearance, or saw symptom resolution. The TCR sequence derives from a woman in her thirties or forties who had recovered from COVID-19. Sequenced: PBMCs or T cells enriched from blood (not recorded which). The rearrangement links TRBV10-3 to TRBJ2-5; 8 bases map to TRBD2. The CDR3 spells CAISETTGTRGWETQYF. As DNA, the CDR3 is TGTGCCATCAGTGAAACAACCGGGACTAGAGGATGGGAGACCCAGTACTTC.